This TCR beta chain emerged from a study of T cells in Graves' hyperthyroidism and ophthalmopathy. Template material for amplifying TCR beta CDR3 regions consisted of RNA transcripts. An initial round of RT-PCR targeting the TCR CDR3 relied on the HTBI primer set. TCRdb processed the multiplex PCR reads anew with MiXCR; each CDR3 protein has one entry. The table has roughly 180,000 distinct CDR3 sequences, about 18% seen once; the top ten hold 29%. The CDR3 loop spans 14 amino acids. Germline V lookup: CDR1 DFQATT, CDR2 SNEGSKA (reference sequence). V lost 7 bases and J 2 bases, leaving 17 bases between the germline ends. Uncontrolled infection, other autoimmune disease, pregnancy or lactation excluded patients. Diagnoses were established using clinical symptoms, serum thyroxine and TRAb, thyroid ultrasound and orbital computed tomography. There are many counts of this clonotype.

The receptor was isolated from a woman aged 45-65 years with Graves' hyperthyroidism. Material for sequencing was blood. The V and J genes are TRBV20-1 and TRBJ1-2, with TRBD1 as a possible D gene (6 bases). The CDR3: CSVARTGGNYGYTF. The CDR3 DNA is TGCAGTGTCGCCCGGACTGGGGGCAACTATGGCTACACCTTC.